Given below is one T cell receptor beta chain in context. Its matching antigen is unknown. This sample was taken from a study of T cell responses to AZD1222 COVID-19 vaccine. General study findings and limits: Unmutated regions of variants are reportedly targeted by nearly half of spike-specific TCRs.

Sequenced by immunoSEQ multiplex PCR; TCRdb stores in-frame clones only, minus some. Counted here are about 73,000 clones, approximately 89% occurring once; the ten biggest clones make up about 9%. This CDR3 region has 14 residues. V shed 9 bases and J 5 bases; nucleotides not matched to a gene: 5. Germline V lookup: CDR1 SNHLY, CDR2 FYNNEI. The V call is TRBV2, the J call TRBJ2-2; 11 bases agree with TRBD1. This TCR was recovered from an adult who received the AZD1222 COVID-19 vaccine. Material: peripheral blood, obtained 28 days after the second AZD1222 dose. CDR3 nucleotides: TGTGCCAGGGACAGGGGGCGAGAAACCGGGGAGCTGTTTTTT. It translates to CARDRGRETGELFF. The entire variable domain, with the rest obtained from reference TRBV2 and TRBJ2-2, is as follows: EPEVTQTPSHQVTQMGQEVILRCVPISNHLYFYWYRQILGQKVEFLVSFYNNEISEKSEIFDDQFSVERPDGSNFTLKIRSTKLEDSAMYFCARDRGRETGELFFGEGSRLTVL.